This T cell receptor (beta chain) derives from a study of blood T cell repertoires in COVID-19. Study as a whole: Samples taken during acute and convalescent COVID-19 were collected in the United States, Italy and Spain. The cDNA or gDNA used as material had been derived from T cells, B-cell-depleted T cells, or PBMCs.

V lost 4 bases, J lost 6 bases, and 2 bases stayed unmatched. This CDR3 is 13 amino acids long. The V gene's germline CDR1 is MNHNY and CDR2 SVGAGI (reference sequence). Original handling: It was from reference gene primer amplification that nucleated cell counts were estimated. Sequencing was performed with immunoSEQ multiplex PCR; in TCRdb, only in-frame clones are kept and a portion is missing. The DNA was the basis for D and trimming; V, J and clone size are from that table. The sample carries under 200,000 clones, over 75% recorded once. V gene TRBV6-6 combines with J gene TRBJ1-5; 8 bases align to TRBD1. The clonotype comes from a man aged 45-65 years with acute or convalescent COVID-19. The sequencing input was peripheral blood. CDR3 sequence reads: CASSWTGFQPQHF. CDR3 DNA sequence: TGTGCCAGCAGTTGGACAGGGTTTCAGCCCCAGCATTTT.